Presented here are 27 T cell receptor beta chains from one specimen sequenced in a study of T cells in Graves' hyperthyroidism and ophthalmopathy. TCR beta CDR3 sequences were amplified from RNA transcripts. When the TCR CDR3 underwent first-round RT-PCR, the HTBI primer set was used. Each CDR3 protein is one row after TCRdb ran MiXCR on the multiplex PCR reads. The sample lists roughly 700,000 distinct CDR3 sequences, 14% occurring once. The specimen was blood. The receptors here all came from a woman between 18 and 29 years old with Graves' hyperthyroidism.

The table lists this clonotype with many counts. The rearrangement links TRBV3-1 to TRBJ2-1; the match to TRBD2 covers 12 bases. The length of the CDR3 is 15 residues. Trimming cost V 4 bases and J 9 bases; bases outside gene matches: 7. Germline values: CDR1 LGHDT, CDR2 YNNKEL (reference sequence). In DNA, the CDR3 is TGTGCCAGCAGCCCACTAGCGGGAGGAGGAGGTGAGCAGTTCTTC. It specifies CASSPLAGGGGEQFF.

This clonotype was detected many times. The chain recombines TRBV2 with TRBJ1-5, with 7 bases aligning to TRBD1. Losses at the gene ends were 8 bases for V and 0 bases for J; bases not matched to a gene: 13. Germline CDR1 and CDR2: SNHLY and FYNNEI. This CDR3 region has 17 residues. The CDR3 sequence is CASESGTDNYSNQPQHF. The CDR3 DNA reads TGTGCCAGCGAGTCCGGGACAGACAATTATAGCAATCAGCCCCAGCATTTT.

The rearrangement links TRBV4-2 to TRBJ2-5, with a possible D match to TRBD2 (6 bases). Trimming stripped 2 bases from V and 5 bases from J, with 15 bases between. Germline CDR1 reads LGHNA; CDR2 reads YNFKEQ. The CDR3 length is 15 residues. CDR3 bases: TGTGCCAGCAGCCAAAAGGAGGGCATAGGGGAGACCCAGTACTTC. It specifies CASSQKEGIGETQYF.

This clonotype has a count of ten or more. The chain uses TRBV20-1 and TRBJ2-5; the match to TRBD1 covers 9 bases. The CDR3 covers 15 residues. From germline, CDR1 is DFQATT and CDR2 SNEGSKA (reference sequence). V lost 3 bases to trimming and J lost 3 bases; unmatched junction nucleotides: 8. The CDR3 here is CSARAAGTGKETQYF. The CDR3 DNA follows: TGCAGTGCTAGGGCTGCCGGGACAGGGAAAGAGACCCAGTACTTC.

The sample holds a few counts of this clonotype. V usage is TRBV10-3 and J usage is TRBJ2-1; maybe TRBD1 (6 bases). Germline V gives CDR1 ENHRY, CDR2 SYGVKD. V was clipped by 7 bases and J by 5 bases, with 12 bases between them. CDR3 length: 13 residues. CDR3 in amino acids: CAITGTLHNEQFF. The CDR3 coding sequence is TGTGCCATCACCGGGACACTACACAATGAGCAGTTCTTC.

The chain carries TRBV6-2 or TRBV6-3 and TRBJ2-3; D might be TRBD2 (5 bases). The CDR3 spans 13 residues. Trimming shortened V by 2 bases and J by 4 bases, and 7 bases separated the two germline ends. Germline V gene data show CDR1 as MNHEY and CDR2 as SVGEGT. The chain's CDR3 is CASSYEAADTQYF. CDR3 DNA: TGTGCCAGCAGTTACGAAGCGGCAGATACGCAGTATTTT.

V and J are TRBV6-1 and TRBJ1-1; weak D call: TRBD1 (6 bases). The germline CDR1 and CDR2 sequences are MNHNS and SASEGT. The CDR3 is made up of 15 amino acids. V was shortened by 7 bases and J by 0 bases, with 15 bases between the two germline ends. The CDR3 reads CASTIRGTLNTEAFF. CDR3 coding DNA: TGTGCCAGCACCATACGGGGGACACTGAACACTGAAGCTTTCTTT.

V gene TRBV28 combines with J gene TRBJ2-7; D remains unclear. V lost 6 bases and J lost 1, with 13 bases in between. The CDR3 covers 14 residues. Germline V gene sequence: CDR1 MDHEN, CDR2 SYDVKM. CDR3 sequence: CASSSPWMSYEQYF. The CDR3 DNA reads TGTGCCAGCAGCTCACCCTGGATGTCCTACGAGCAGTACTTC.

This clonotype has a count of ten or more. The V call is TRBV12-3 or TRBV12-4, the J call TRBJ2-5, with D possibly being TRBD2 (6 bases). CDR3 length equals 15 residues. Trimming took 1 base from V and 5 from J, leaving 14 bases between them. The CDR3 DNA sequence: TGTGCCAGCAGTTTAGTGGGGGGAGCTCGGGAGACCCAGTACTTC. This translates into CASSLVGGARETQYF.

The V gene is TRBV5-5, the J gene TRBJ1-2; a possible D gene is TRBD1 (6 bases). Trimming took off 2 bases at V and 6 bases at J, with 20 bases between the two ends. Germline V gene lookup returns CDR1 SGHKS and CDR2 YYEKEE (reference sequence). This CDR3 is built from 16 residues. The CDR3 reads CASSLLLYRVQDGYTF. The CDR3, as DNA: TGTGCCAGCAGCTTACTTTTATACAGGGTTCAAGATGGCTACACCTTC. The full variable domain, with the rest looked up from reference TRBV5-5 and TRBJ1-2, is DAGVTQSPTHLIKTRGQQVTLRCSPISGHKSVSWYQQVLGQGPQFIFQYYEKEERGRGNFPDRFSARQFPNYSSELNVNALLLGDSALYLCASSLLLYRVQDGYTFGSGTRLTVV.

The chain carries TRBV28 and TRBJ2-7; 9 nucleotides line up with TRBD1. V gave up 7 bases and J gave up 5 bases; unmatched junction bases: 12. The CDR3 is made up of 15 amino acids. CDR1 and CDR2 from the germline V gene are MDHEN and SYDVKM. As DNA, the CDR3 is TGTGCCAGCATAGGAGCCGGGACAGGGTTTAACGAGCAGTACTTC. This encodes CASIGAGTGFNEQYF. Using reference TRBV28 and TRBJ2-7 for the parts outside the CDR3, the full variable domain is DVKVTQSSRYLVKRTGEKVFLECVQDMDHENMFWYRQDPGLGLRLIYFSYDVKMKEKGDIPEGYSVSREKKERFSLILESASTNQTSMYLCASIGAGTGFNEQYFGPGTRLTVT.

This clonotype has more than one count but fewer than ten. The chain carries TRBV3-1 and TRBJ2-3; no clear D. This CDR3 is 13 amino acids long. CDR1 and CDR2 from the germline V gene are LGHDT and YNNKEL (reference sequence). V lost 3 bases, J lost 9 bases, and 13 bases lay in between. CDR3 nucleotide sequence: TGTGCCAGCAGCCAGGAAAGAAGAGTAACGCAGTATTTT. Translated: CASSQERRVTQYF.

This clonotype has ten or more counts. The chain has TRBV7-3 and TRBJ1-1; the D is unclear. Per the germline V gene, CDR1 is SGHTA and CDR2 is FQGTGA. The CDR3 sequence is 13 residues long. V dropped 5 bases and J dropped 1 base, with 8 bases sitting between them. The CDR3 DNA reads TGTGCCAGCAGCACGACGGCGAACACTGAAGCTTTCTTT. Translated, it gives CASSTTANTEAFF.

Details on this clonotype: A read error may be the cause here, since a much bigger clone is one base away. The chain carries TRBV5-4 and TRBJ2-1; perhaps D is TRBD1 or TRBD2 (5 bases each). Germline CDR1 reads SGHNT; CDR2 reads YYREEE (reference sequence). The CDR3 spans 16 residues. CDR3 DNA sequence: TGTGCCGGCAGCCGCCCCGGGGACCGCTCCTACAATGAGCAGTTCTTC. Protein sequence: CAGSRPGDRSYNEQFF.

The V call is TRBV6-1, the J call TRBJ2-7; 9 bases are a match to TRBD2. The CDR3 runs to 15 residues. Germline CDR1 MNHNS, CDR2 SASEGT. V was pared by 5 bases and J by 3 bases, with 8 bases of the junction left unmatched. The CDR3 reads CASSYVAGDVYEQYF. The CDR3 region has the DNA TGTGCCAGCAGTTACGTAGCGGGAGACGTCTACGAGCAGTACTTC.

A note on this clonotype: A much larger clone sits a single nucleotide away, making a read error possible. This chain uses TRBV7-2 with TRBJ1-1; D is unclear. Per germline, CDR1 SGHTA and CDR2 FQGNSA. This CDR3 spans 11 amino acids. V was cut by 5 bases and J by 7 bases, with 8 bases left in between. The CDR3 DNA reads TGTGCCAGCAGCCAAACGGATGAAGCTTTCTTT. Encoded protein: CASSQTDEAFF.

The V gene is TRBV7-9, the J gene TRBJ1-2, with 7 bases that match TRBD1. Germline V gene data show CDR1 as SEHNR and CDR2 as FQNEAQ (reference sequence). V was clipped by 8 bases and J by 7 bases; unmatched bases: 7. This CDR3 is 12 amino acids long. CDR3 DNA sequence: TGTGCCAGCGGAGGGGGCGCAGGTGGCTACACCTTC. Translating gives CASGGGAGGYTF.

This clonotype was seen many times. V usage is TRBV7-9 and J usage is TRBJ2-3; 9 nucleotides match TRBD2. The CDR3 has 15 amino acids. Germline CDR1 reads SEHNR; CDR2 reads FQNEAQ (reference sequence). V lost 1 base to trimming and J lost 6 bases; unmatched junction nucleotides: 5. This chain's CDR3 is CASSLGGLALDTQYF. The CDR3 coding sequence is TGTGCCAGCAGCTTAGGTGGACTAGCGTTGGATACGCAGTATTTT.

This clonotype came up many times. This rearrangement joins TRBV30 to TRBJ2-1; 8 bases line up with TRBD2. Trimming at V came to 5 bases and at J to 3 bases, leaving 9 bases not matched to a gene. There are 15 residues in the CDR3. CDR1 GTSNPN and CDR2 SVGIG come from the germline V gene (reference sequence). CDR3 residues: CAWDLGRVNYNEQFF. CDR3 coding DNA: TGTGCCTGGGACCTCGGGAGGGTGAACTACAATGAGCAGTTCTTC.

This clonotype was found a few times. The CDR3, as DNA: TGTGCCAGCAGCCTTAACGACGGAGGATTCCAAGAGACCCAGTACTTC. It specifies CASSLNDGGFQETQYF. J is TRBJ2-5 and V is TRBV28, with D possibly being TRBD2 (5 bases). Germline V gene sequence: CDR1 MDHEN, CDR2 SYDVKM. There are 16 residues in the CDR3. Between the trimmed V and J ends, which lost 6 bases and 1 base, there was a span of 18 bases.

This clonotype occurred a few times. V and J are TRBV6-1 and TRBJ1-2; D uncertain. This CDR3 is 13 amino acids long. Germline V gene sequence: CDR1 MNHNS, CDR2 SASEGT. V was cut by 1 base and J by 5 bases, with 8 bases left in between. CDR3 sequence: CASSEGPSYGYTF. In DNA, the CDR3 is TGTGCCAGCAGTGAAGGGCCATCGTATGGCTACACCTTC.

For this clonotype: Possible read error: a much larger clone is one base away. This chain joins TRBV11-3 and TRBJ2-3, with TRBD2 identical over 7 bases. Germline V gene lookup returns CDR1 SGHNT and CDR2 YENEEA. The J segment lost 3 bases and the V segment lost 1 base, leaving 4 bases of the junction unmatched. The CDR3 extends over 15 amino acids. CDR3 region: CASSLGRRETDTQYF. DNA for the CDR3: TGTGCCAGCAGCTTAGGCCGGCGGGAGACAGATACGCAGTATTTT.

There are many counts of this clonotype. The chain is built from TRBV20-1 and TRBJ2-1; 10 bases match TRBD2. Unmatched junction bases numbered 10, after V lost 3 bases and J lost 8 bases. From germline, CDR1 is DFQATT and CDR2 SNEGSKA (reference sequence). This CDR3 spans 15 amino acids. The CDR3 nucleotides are TGCAGTGCTAGTCCTAGCGGGAGAAAAAGCTATGAGCAGTTCTTC. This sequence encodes CSASPSGRKSYEQFF.

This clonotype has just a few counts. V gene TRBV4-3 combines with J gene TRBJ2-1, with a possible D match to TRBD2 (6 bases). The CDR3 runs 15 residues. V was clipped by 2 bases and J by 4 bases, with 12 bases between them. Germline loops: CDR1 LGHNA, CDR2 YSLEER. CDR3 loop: CASSQSGVLYNEQFF. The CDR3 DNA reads TGCGCCAGCAGCCAATCGGGAGTTCTTTACAATGAGCAGTTCTTC.

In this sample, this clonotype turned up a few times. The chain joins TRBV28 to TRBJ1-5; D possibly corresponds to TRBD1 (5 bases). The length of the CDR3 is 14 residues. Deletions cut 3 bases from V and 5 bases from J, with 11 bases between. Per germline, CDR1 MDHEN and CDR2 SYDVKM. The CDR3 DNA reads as TGTGCCAGCAGTTTCGCCAGGGTTTATCAGCCCCAGCATTTT. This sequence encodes CASSFARVYQPQHF. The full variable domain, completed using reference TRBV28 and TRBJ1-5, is DVKVTQSSRYLVKRTGEKVFLECVQDMDHENMFWYRQDPGLGLRLIYFSYDVKMKEKGDIPEGYSVSREKKERFSLILESASTNQTSMYLCASSFARVYQPQHFGDGTRLSIL.

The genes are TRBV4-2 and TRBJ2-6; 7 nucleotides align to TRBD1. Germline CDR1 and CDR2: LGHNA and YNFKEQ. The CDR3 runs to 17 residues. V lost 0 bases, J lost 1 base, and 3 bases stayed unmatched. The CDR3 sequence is CASSQDRGRSGANVLTF. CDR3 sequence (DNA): TGTGCCAGCAGCCAAGATAGGGGGCGGTCTGGGGCCAACGTCCTGACTTTC.

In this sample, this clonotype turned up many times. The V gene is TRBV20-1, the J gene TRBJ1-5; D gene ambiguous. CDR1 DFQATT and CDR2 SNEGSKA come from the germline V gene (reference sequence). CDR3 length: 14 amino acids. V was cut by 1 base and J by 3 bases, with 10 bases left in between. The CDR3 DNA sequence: TGCAGTGCTAGAGCTCTAGGATACAATCAGCCCCAGCATTTT. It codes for CSARALGYNQPQHF.